A selection of T cell receptor beta chains follows, all from one sample in a study of cytomegalovirus exposure and HLA in healthy donors. The protocol was immunoSEQ multiplex PCR, while the TCRdb copy is restricted to in-frame clones and leaves out a portion. The table includes some 140,000 clones, 66% detected once. The sample comprised PBMCs. These receptors were obtained from a human donor in good health. Each CDR3 is given with its conserved first and last residue. Fields, in order: D gene, V gene, J gene, clone size, CDR3 protein, CDR3 DNA. D genes are given only for firm matches. Rows may omit the clone size; those that give it use once, few, many or a size class.

-,TRBV7-2,TRBJ2-2,-,CASSLDFGVTRELFF,TGTGCCAGCAGCTTAGACTTCGGGGTCACGAGAGAGCTGTTTTTT
TRBD2,TRBV6-5,TRBJ2-3,-,CASRRLASGDTQYF,TGTGCCAGCAGGAGACTAGCATCCGGAGATACGCAGTATTTT
TRBD2,TRBV5-4,TRBJ2-7,-,CASRAGGPGEQYF,TGTGCCAGCCGAGCGGGAGGGCCGGGCGAGCAGTACTTC
-,TRBV4-3,TRBJ2-3,-,CASSQGGLEPDTQYF,TGCGCCAGCAGCCAAGGGGGGCTAGAACCAGATACGCAGTATTTT
-,TRBV15,TRBJ2-7,-,CATSREKVVGYEQYF,TGTGCCACCAGCAGAGAGAAGGTTGTCGGGTACGAGCAGTACTTC
TRBD2,TRBV7-2,TRBJ2-3,-,CASSLAGGPATQYF,TGTGCCAGCAGCTTAGCGGGAGGGCCGGCTACGCAGTATTTT
-,TRBV28,TRBJ1-2,-,CASTLADRGYGYTF,TGTGCCAGCACCTTGGCGGATCGGGGCTATGGCTACACCTTC
TRBD1,TRBV28,TRBJ2-3,-,CASSLGTGGTDTQYF,TGTGCCAGCAGTTTAGGGACAGGGGGCACAGATACGCAGTATTTT
TRBD2,TRBV29-1,TRBJ2-1,-,CSVGTSIYEQFF,TGCAGCGTGGGGACTAGTATCTATGAGCAGTTCTTC
-,TRBV21-1,TRBJ1-4,few,CASSPAGTGGEKLFF,TGTGCCAGCAGCCCAGCCGGGACAGGGGGCGAAAAACTGTTTTTT
TRBD2,TRBV7-9,TRBJ2-2,-,CASTFKTSGANTGELFF,TGTGCCAGCACCTTCAAGACTAGCGGAGCGAACACCGGGGAGCTGTTTTTT
TRBD2,TRBV14,TRBJ2-1,-,CASSQELAGPYNEQFF,TGTGCCAGCAGCCAAGAGCTAGCGGGTCCCTACAATGAGCAGTTCTTC
TRBD1,TRBV29-1,TRBJ2-7,-,CSVLTGQGSYEQYF,TGCAGCGTTCTGACGGGACAGGGATCCTACGAGCAGTACTTC
TRBD2,TRBV28,TRBJ2-7,-,CASSPPGLAGEYEQYF,TGTGCCAGCAGTCCCCCGGGACTAGCGGGGGAGTACGAGCAGTACTTC
-,TRBV7-9,TRBJ1-4,-,CASTREGRRNEKLFF,TGTGCCAGCACCCGGGAAGGACGGCGAAATGAAAAACTGTTTTTT
-,TRBV6-1,TRBJ2-1,-,CASSEWHPNNEQFF,TGTGCCAGCAGTGAATGGCATCCCAACAATGAGCAGTTCTTC
TRBD1,TRBV10-3,TRBJ2-3,few,CAISTDRDGADTQYF,TGTGCCATCAGTACCGACAGGGACGGCGCAGATACGCAGTATTTT
-,TRBV7-9,TRBJ1-1,once,CASSFMGHQNTEAFF,TGTGCCAGCAGCTTTATGGGACACCAGAACACTGAAGCTTTCTTT
TRBD1,TRBV13,TRBJ2-7,-,CASSTPGTGSYEQYF,TGTGCCAGCAGCACCCCCGGGACAGGCTCCTACGAGCAGTACTTC
-,TRBV4-3,TRBJ2-7,-,CASSQENSYEQYF,TGCGCCAGCAGCCAAGAGAATAGCTACGAGCAGTACTTC
-,TRBV7-2,TRBJ2-3,-,CASSSTRDTQYF,TGTGCCAGCAGCTCGACTAGGGATACGCAGTATTTT